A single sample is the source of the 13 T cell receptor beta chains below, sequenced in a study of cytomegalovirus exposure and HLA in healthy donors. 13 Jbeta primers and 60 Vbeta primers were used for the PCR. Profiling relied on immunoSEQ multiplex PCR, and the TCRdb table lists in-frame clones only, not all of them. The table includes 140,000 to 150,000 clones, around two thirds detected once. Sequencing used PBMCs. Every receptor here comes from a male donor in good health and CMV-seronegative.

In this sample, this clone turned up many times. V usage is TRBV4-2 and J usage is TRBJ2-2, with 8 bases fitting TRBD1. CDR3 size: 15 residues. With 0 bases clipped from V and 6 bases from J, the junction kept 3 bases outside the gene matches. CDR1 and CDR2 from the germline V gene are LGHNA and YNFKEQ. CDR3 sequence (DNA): TGTGCCAGCAGCCAAGACCAGGGGGCCGCCGGGGAGCTGTTTTTT. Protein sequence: CASSQDQGAAGELFF.

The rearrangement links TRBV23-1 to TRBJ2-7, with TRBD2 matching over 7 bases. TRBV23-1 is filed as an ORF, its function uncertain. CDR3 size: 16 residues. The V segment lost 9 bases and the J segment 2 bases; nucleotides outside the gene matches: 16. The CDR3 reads CARGGDCRTRTYEQYF. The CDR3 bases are TGCGCCAGGGGGGGGGACTGTAGGACTAGGACCTACGAGCAGTACTTC.

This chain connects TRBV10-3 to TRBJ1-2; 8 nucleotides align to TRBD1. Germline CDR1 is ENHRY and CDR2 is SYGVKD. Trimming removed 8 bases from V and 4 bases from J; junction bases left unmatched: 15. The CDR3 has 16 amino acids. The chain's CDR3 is CAIGGGSGQGFYGYTF. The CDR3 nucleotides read TGTGCCATCGGGGGGGGGTCAGGACAGGGCTTCTATGGCTACACCTTC.

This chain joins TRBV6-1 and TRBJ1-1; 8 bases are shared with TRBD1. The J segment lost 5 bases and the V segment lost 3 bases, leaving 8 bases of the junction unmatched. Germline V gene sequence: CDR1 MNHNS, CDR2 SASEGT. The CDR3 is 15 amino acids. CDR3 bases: TGTGCCAGCAGTGACCGGACAGGGAGTCATACTGAAGCTTTCTTT. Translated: CASSDRTGSHTEAFF.

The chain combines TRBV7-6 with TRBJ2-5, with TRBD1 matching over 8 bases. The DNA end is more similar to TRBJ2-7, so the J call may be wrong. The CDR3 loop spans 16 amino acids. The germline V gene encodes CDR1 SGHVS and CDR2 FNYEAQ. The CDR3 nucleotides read TGTGCCAGCAGCTTAGACCCCGGGACAGGACCCTACGAGCAGTACTTC. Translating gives CASSLDPGTGPYEQYF.

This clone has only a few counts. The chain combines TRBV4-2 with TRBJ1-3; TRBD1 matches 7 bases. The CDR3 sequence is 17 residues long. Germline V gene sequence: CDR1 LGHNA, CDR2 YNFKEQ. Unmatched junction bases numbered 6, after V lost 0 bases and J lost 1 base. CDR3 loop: CASSQDTGVGSGNTIYF. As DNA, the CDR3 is TGTGCCAGCAGCCAAGATACAGGGGTAGGATCTGGAAACACCATATATTTT.

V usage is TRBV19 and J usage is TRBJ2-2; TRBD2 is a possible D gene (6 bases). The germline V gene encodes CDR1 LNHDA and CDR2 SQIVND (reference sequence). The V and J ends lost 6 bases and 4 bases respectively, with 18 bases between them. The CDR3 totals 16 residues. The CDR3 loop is CASRRSRDFITGELFF. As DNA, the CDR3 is TGTGCCAGTAGACGTTCCCGGGACTTTATCACCGGGGAGCTGTTTTTT.

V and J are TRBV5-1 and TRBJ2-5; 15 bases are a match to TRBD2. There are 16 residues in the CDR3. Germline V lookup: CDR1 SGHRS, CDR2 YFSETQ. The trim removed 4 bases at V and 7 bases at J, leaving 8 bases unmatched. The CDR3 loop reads CASSPGLAGGNGTQYF. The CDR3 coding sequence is TGCGCCAGCAGCCCGGGACTAGCGGGGGGAAACGGGACCCAGTACTTC.

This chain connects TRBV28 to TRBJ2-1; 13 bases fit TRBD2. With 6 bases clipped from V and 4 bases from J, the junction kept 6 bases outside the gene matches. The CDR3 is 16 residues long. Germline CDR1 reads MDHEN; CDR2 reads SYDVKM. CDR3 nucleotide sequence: TGTGCCAGCAGACAACTAGCGGGGGGGATTTACAATGAGCAGTTCTTC. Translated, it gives CASRQLAGGIYNEQFF.

CDR3 in amino acids: CASSLWPGEVYEQYF. The CDR3 DNA follows: TGTGCCAGCAGCTTGTGGCCCGGGGAGGTTTACGAGCAGTACTTC. The chain has TRBV5-6 and TRBJ2-7; a possible D gene is TRBD2 (6 bases). This CDR3 comprises 15 residues. Germline V gene sequence: CDR1 SGHDT, CDR2 YYEEEE. V lost 1 base and J 4 bases, leaving 15 bases between the germline ends.

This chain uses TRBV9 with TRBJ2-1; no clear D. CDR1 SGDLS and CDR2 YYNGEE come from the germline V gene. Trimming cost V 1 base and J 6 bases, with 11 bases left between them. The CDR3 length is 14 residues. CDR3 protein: CASSVSPSGNEQFF. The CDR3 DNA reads TGTGCCAGCAGCGTATCACCCTCGGGCAATGAGCAGTTCTTC.

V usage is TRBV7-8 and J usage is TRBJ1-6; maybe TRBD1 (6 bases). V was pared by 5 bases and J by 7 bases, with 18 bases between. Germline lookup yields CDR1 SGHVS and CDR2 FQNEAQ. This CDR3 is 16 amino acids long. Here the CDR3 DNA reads TGTGCCAGCAGCCCCCGCGTGACAGGACGGAATTCACCCCTCCACTTT. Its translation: CASSPRVTGRNSPLHF.

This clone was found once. This chain's CDR3 is CASSQATPTNEKLFF. DNA for the CDR3: TGCGCCAGCAGCCAAGCTACCCCAACTAATGAAAAACTGTTTTTT. The chain has TRBV4-1 and TRBJ1-4; no clear D. The CDR3 loop spans 15 amino acids. The V gene's germline CDR1 is MGHRA and CDR2 YSYEKL. V gave up 1 base and J gave up 0 bases, with 6 bases separating them.